This is a list of T cell receptor beta chains from one sample in a study of shared clonotypes between healthy human individuals. The assay was immunoSEQ multiplex PCR, and TCRdb's table has in-frame clones only and misses some. The table lists about 2,200,000 clones, around 93% of them singletons, with around 1.7% in the top ten. Input material: naive CD8+ T cells from PBMCs. Receptor source: a man aged 18 to 35 in good health. Some clones in this sample may be carry-over from other donors' samples. The CDR3 runs from the conserved cysteine through the conserved F or W. D genes are given only for firm matches. The listing skips clone size in some rows; elsewhere it reads once, few, many or a size class.

j_gene: TRBJ1-1
abundance: -
d_gene: TRBD1
v_gene: TRBV27
CDR3nt: TGTGCCAGCAGTCCCTGGACAGGGGGCGGCACTGAAGCTTTCTTT
CDR3aa: CASSPWTGGGTEAFF

j_gene: TRBJ1-4
abundance: -
d_gene: -
v_gene: TRBV19
CDR3nt: TGTGCCAGTAGTATCCATCCGCGCGAAAAACTGTTTTTT
CDR3aa: CASSIHPREKLFF

j_gene: TRBJ2-5
abundance: once
d_gene: -
v_gene: TRBV6-1
CDR3nt: TGTGCCAGCAGTGGCGTCAGACGGTATGAGACCCAGTACTTC
CDR3aa: CASSGVRRYETQYF

j_gene: TRBJ1-2
abundance: once
d_gene: TRBD1
v_gene: TRBV7-9
CDR3nt: TGTGCCAGCTCCAATCGACAGGGCGGCTACACCTTC
CDR3aa: CASSNRQGGYTF

j_gene: TRBJ2-5
abundance: -
d_gene: TRBD1
v_gene: TRBV5-1
CDR3nt: TGCGCCAGCAGCCTAGGACAGGGGAGGGAGACCCAGTACTTC
CDR3aa: CASSLGQGRETQYF

j_gene: TRBJ2-1
abundance: -
d_gene: TRBD2
v_gene: TRBV27
CDR3nt: TGTGCCAGCAGACTAGCGGGAGGGCCCAATGAGCAGTTCTTC
CDR3aa: CASRLAGGPNEQFF

j_gene: TRBJ2-7
abundance: -
d_gene: TRBD1
v_gene: TRBV7-9
CDR3nt: TGTGCCAGCAGCCCCCTGGGACAGGGATTCTACGAGCAGTACTTC
CDR3aa: CASSPLGQGFYEQYF

j_gene: TRBJ1-1
abundance: -
d_gene: -
v_gene: TRBV2
CDR3nt: TGTGCCAGCAGTGGGGTAACAAAACCTGAAGCTTTCTTT
CDR3aa: CASSGVTKPEAFF

j_gene: TRBJ2-3
abundance: -
d_gene: -
v_gene: TRBV7-9
CDR3nt: TGTGCCAGCAGCGGGCTGCCTCCAGATACGCAGTATTTT
CDR3aa: CASSGLPPDTQYF

j_gene: TRBJ2-2
abundance: -
d_gene: TRBD2
v_gene: TRBV7-8
CDR3nt: TGTGCCAGCAGCTTAACCCCTTACCTAGCGGGAGGGCCGGTGACCGGGGAGCTGTTTTTT
CDR3aa: CASSLTPYLAGGPVTGELFF

j_gene: TRBJ2-7
abundance: -
d_gene: -
v_gene: TRBV7-9
CDR3nt: TGTGCCAGCTCCGGCAGCAACTCCTACGAGCAGTACTTC
CDR3aa: CASSGSNSYEQYF

j_gene: TRBJ2-2
abundance: -
d_gene: TRBD2
v_gene: TRBV5-6
CDR3nt: TGTGCCAGCAGCTTGCCACGGGGGGCCGGGGAGCTGTTTTTT
CDR3aa: CASSLPRGAGELFF